This T cell receptor beta chain was retrieved from a study of blood T cell repertoires in COVID-19. The overall study: Samples representing acute and convalescent COVID-19 were sourced from the United States, Italy and Spain.

Germline CDR1 and CDR2: SGHVS and FQNEAQ. CDR3 length: 15 amino acids. V lost 6 bases and J 2 bases, leaving 16 bases between the germline ends. As handled by the study authors: Estimation of nucleated cell counts relied on the amplification of reference gene primers. Clones were read by immunoSEQ multiplex PCR, and TCRdb kept only the in-frame ones, dropping some. The V and J calls and clone size are taken from that table; D and trimming were inferred from the DNA. The table includes approximately 150,000 clones, 85% detected once. This chain joins TRBV7-8 and TRBJ2-5, with a possible D match to TRBD2 (6 bases). The sample was peripheral blood. The sequence came from a woman between 45 and 60 years old with COVID-19, enrolled during active disease. The CDR3 loop is CASSQTGLTQETQYF. CDR3 in DNA: TGTGCCAGCAGTCAAACGGGACTTACACAAGAGACCCAGTACTTC.